This T cell receptor beta chain comes out of a study of T cell responses to AZD1222 COVID-19 vaccine. The table came from immunoSEQ multiplex PCR; TCRdb's copy has only in-frame clones and leaves some out. The table records about 94,000 clones, about 85% of them present only once. This clone appeared a single time. Its cognate antigen is unknown. Notes on the study in general: Among the donors, most were white British and more were female, and clonal diversity was possibly underestimated. Researchers took repertoire samples only after the peak T cell response had come.

The CDR3 contains 15 residues. Germline lookup yields CDR1 SGHTA and CDR2 FQGNSA. V lost 7 bases and J lost 2, with 15 bases in between. V usage is TRBV7-2 and J usage is TRBJ1-3, with D hard to call. This specimen was peripheral blood, taken 28 days after the second AZD1222 dose. The receptor's source is an adult who received the AZD1222 COVID-19 vaccine. CDR3 nucleotide sequence: TGTGCCAGCATGCGGCGGGGAACCCCTGGAAACACCATATATTTT. It codes for CASMRRGTPGNTIYF.